Below are 23 T cell receptor beta chains sequenced from a single sample in a study of T-cell memory formation after mild COVID-19. TCRdb redid the calling of the 5' RACE reads with MiXCR, one entry per CDR3 protein. Of roughly 500,000 distinct CDR3 sequences in the sample, about 20% are singletons; the top ten hold 12%. Sample: PBMCs or a T cell subset sorted from them (not recorded which). The receptors here all came from an adult woman who had mild COVID-19 (a few samples of this study predate the infection). Cell type and time point are not known.

The sample holds a few counts of this clonotype. The chain carries TRBV6-5 and TRBJ2-5; 7 positions match TRBD2. Germline V gene sequence: CDR1 MNHEY, CDR2 SVGAGI. The J segment lost 3 bases and the V segment lost 7 bases, leaving 11 bases of the junction unmatched. This CDR3 contains 15 residues. The DNA of the CDR3 is TGTGCCAGCAACACGGGCGGGGCGGGAGAAGAGACCCAGTACTTC. As protein: CASNTGGAGEETQYF.

The J gene is TRBJ2-3, the V gene TRBV12-3 or TRBV12-4; weak D call: TRBD2 (6 bases). The CDR3 totals 15 residues. V was shortened by 4 bases and J by 2 bases, with 13 bases between the two germline ends. As DNA, the CDR3 is TGTGCCAGCAGTTCACTAAGCGGGTACACAGATACGCAGTATTTT. This codes for CASSSLSGYTDTQYF.

This clonotype has just a few counts. CDR3 coding DNA: TGTGCCAGCAGCCAAAGCCCTTGGGCAGCGCCGGAAGCTTTCTTT. Translating it yields CASSQSPWAAPEAFF. The rearrangement uses TRBV3-1 and TRBJ1-1; no clear D. The CDR3 is made up of 15 amino acids. Germline lookup yields CDR1 LGHDT and CDR2 YNNKEL (reference sequence). With 2 bases removed from V and 8 bases from J, the gap between germline ends came to 18 bases.

This clonotype was counted between two and nine times. The V and J genes are TRBV4-2 and TRBJ1-4, with D possibly matching TRBD1 (5 bases). The length of the CDR3 is 16 residues. V was trimmed by 1 base and J by 0 bases, leaving 9 bases between them. Per the germline V gene, CDR1 is LGHNA and CDR2 is YNFKEQ. CDR3 bases: TGTGCCAGCAGCCAAGCAGGACACCCAACTAATGAAAAACTGTTTTTT. This codes for CASSQAGHPTNEKLFF.

The rearrangement links TRBV18 to TRBJ2-3; TRBD1 might be the D (5 bases). Germline V CDR1 and CDR2: KGHSH, LQKENI. V was shortened by 6 bases and J by 2 bases, with 12 bases between the two germline ends. The CDR3 is made up of 14 amino acids. CDR3: CASSTRALTDTQYF. The CDR3 DNA sequence: TGTGCCAGCTCCACCAGGGCTCTCACAGATACGCAGTATTTT.

The rearrangement joins TRBV12-3 or TRBV12-4 to TRBJ1-5; TRBD1 is a possible D gene (5 bases). Deletions cut 6 bases from V and 4 bases from J, with 13 bases between. This CDR3 is built from 14 residues. CDR3 amino acids: CASRNSGGNQPQHF. The CDR3, as DNA: TGTGCCAGCAGGAACTCGGGGGGGAATCAGCCCCAGCATTTT.

This clonotype turned up a few times. The chain is built from TRBV7-6 and TRBJ1-2, with 7 bases lining up with TRBD1. CDR3 length equals 16 residues. V trimming: 5 bases; J trimming: 7 bases; junction bases outside the gene matches: 16. Germline V lookup: CDR1 SGHVS, CDR2 FNYEAQ. CDR3 loop: CASSLLMIEGAGGYTF. The CDR3 DNA follows: TGTGCCAGCAGCCTACTGATGATTGAGGGGGCGGGTGGCTACACCTTC.

The chain links TRBV7-3 to TRBJ2-1; maybe TRBD1 (5 bases). The CDR3 has 15 amino acids. Per the germline V gene, CDR1 is SGHTA and CDR2 is FQGTGA. The ends were cut back, 3 bases at V and 3 bases at J, with 12 bases in the middle. The CDR3 sequence: CASSLTAGNYNEQFF. The CDR3 DNA reads TGTGCCAGCAGCTTGACGGCAGGGAACTACAATGAGCAGTTCTTC.

The V and J genes are TRBV7-9 and TRBJ2-1; no definite D call. With 5 bases removed from V and 0 bases from J, the gap between germline ends came to 14 bases. Germline values: CDR1 SEHNR, CDR2 FQNEAQ (reference sequence). The CDR3 has 16 residues. CDR3 amino acids: CASSKERISSYNEQFF. CDR3 sequence (DNA): TGTGCCAGCAGCAAAGAACGCATTAGCTCCTACAATGAGCAGTTCTTC.

The chain is built from TRBV4-3 and TRBJ2-7; 7 bases match TRBD1. The trim removed 4 bases at V and 1 base at J, leaving 10 bases unmatched. This CDR3 spans 16 amino acids. Looked up from germline, CDR1 is LGHNA and CDR2 is YSLEER. The CDR3 spells CASSPNRGRGSYEQYF. The CDR3 DNA reads as TGCGCCAGCAGCCCGAACAGGGGCCGGGGTTCCTACGAGCAGTACTTC.

The V gene is TRBV12-3 or TRBV12-4, the J gene TRBJ2-5; D is unresolved. V lost 2 bases, J lost 0 bases, and 4 bases lay in between. CDR3 size: 13 residues. The CDR3 is CASSLRYQETQYF. CDR3 in DNA: TGTGCCAGCAGTTTACGGTACCAAGAGACCCAGTACTTC.

This clonotype was picked up a small number of times. This chain uses TRBV27 with TRBJ2-5; 10 bases fit TRBD2. Germline V lookup: CDR1 MNHEY, CDR2 SMNVEV (reference sequence). J lost 2 bases, V lost 8 bases, and 8 bases had no gene match. This CDR3 has 15 amino acids. The CDR3, as DNA: TGTGCCAGCGCTATAGCGGGAGGTCTACAAGAGACCCAGTACTTC. It specifies CASAIAGGLQETQYF.

This clonotype has a handful of counts. V is TRBV2 and J is TRBJ2-4; 7 bases agree with TRBD2. Germline CDR1 SNHLY, CDR2 FYNNEI. J lost 6 bases, V lost 3 bases, and 5 bases had no gene match. The CDR3 sequence is 14 residues long. CDR3 sequence reads: CASSDSGGLNIQYF. The DNA for the CDR3 is TGTGCCAGCAGTGACTCGGGGGGATTAAACATTCAGTACTTC. Filled out from reference TRBV2 and TRBJ2-4, the complete variable domain reads EPEVTQTPSHQVTQMGQEVILRCVPISNHLYFYWYRQILGQKVEFLVSFYNNEISEKSEIFDDQFSVERPDGSNFTLKIRSTKLEDSAMYFCASSDSGGLNIQYFGAGTRLSVL.

This rearrangement joins TRBV9 to TRBJ1-1; TRBD1 matches at 7 bases. The V segment lost 4 bases and the J segment 6 bases; nucleotides outside the gene matches: 12. This CDR3 is built from 15 residues. Germline CDR1 is SGDLS and CDR2 is YYNGEE. CDR3 DNA: TGTGCCAGCAGCCCCTACGAGGGGGCTCTCGCTGAAGCTTTCTTT. Amino acid sequence: CASSPYEGALAEAFF.

This clonotype came up a few times. CDR3 sequence: CSVEDGKPPYEQYF. CDR3 nucleotide sequence: TGCAGCGTGGAGGATGGGAAGCCCCCCTACGAGCAGTACTTC. The chain couples TRBV29-1 to TRBJ2-7, with D tentatively TRBD2 (5 bases). Germline loops: CDR1 SQVTM, CDR2 ANQGSEA. V dropped 6 bases and J dropped 2 bases, with 17 bases sitting between them. This CDR3 has 14 amino acids.

There are a few counts of this clonotype. The V gene is TRBV30, the J gene TRBJ2-1; 8 nucleotides match TRBD1. Trimming cost V 2 bases and J 6 bases; bases outside gene matches: 6. Per the germline V gene, CDR1 is GTSNPN and CDR2 is SVGIG (reference sequence). This CDR3 comprises 14 residues. The CDR3 nucleotides read TGTGCCTGGAGTTTAGGACAGGGTTTCAATGAGCAGTTCTTC. Translated, it gives CAWSLGQGFNEQFF.

The chain couples TRBV7-3 to TRBJ1-5; D perhaps matches TRBD1 (5 bases). Deletions cut 5 bases from V and 1 base from J, with 12 bases between. CDR1 and CDR2 from the germline V gene are SGHTA and FQGTGA. This CDR3 has 15 amino acids. CDR3 DNA sequence: TGTGCCAGCAGCGCGTACAGGTTGAGCAATCAGCCCCAGCATTTT. Translation gives CASSAYRLSNQPQHF. Looking up the rest from reference TRBV7-3 and TRBJ1-5 gives the full variable domain: GAGVSQTPSNKVTEKGKYVELRCDPISGHTALYWYRQSLGQGPEFLIYFQGTGAADDSGLPNDRFFAVRPEGSVSTLKIQRTERGDSAVYLCASSAYRLSNQPQHFGDGTRLSIL.

This clonotype was detected ten times or more. The chain uses TRBV7-3 and TRBJ2-3; perhaps TRBD2 as D (6 bases). Germline V CDR1 and CDR2: SGHTA, FQGTGA. CDR3 length: 15 amino acids. Trimming took off 5 bases at V and 0 bases at J, with 12 bases between the two ends. CDR3 region: CASSPGGLSTDTQYF. The CDR3 DNA is TGTGCCAGCAGCCCCGGGGGACTCAGCACAGATACGCAGTATTTT. Full variable domain (outside the CDR3, taken from reference TRBV7-3 and TRBJ2-3): GAGVSQTPSNKVTEKGKYVELRCDPISGHTALYWYRQSLGQGPEFLIYFQGTGAADDSGLPNDRFFAVRPEGSVSTLKIQRTERGDSAVYLCASSPGGLSTDTQYFGPGTRLTVL.

This chain connects TRBV5-1 to TRBJ1-4, with D tentatively TRBD1 (6 bases). CDR3 length equals 18 residues. The V gene lost 2 bases and the J gene lost 0 bases, with 17 bases spanning the gap. Germline assignment: CDR1 SGHRS and CDR2 YFSETQ. The CDR3 sequence: CASSFGQPQSATNEKLFF. Here the CDR3 DNA reads TGCGCCAGCAGCTTTGGACAGCCTCAATCGGCAACTAATGAAAAACTGTTTTTT.

This clonotype was recorded once. This chain uses TRBV27 with TRBJ1-2; 9 bases fit TRBD1. The CDR3 is 14 residues long. J lost 6 bases, V lost 4 bases, and 6 bases had no gene match. Germline-derived CDR1 and CDR2 are MNHEY and SMNVEV (reference sequence). The CDR3 loop is CASSWGQGVHGYTF. Written as DNA, the CDR3 is TGTGCCAGCAGTTGGGGACAGGGTGTTCATGGCTACACCTTC.

The CDR3 sequence: CASTGTIEQFF. In DNA, the CDR3 is TGTGCCAGCACCGGGACGATCGAGCAGTTCTTC. This chain connects TRBV18 to TRBJ2-1; D tentatively reads TRBD1 or TRBD2 (5 bases each). V lost 8 bases and J lost 10, with 12 bases in between. The CDR3 has 11 amino acids. Germline-derived CDR1 and CDR2 are KGHSH and LQKENI.

The rearrangement joins TRBV30 to TRBJ1-5; D remains ambiguous. Germline CDR1 and CDR2: GTSNPN and SVGIG (reference sequence). The CDR3 contains 14 residues. V lost 7 bases and J lost 3, with 16 bases in between. The CDR3 is CASSTAVLNQPQHF. CDR3 DNA sequence: TGTGCCTCTTCAACTGCAGTTCTCAATCAGCCCCAGCATTTT.

The chain couples TRBV5-5 to TRBJ1-3; the match to TRBD1 covers 8 bases. V shed 5 bases and J 4 bases; nucleotides not matched to a gene: 5. CDR1 SGHKS and CDR2 YYEKEE come from the germline V gene (reference sequence). The CDR3 totals 14 residues. The CDR3 nucleotides are TGTGCCAGCAGACGGGACAGGCTAGGAAACACCATATATTTT. Translation: CASRRDRLGNTIYF. Combining the CDR3 with reference TRBV5-5 and TRBJ1-3 gives the whole variable domain DAGVTQSPTHLIKTRGQQVTLRCSPISGHKSVSWYQQVLGQGPQFIFQYYEKEERGRGNFPDRFSARQFPNYSSELNVNALLLGDSALYLCASRRDRLGNTIYFGEGSWLTVV.